Below, 11 T cell receptor beta chains from the same sample are listed, as sequenced in a study of neurological immune-mediated disorders. In TCRdb, the 5' RACE reads were re-called with MiXCR into one record per CDR3 protein. Of over 25,000 distinct CDR3 sequences detected, 12% appear once; the ten largest clones hold 5% to 6%. The sample taken for sequencing was PBMCs. These receptors were collected from a woman in her sixties or seventies in good health.

The table lists this clonotype with many counts. The chain links TRBV5-1 to TRBJ2-2; D uncertain. CDR1 is SGHRS and CDR2 is YFSETQ in the germline V gene. CDR3 length: 11 residues. V gave up 3 bases and J gave up 5 bases, with 2 bases separating them. The CDR3: CASSYTGELFF. In DNA form, the CDR3 reads TGCGCCAGCAGCTATACCGGGGAGCTGTTTTTT.

This clonotype came up many times. The CDR3 DNA reads TGCGCCAGCAGCCCCCCAGGGACCAGCTCCTACGAGCAGTACTTC. Protein: CASSPPGTSSYEQYF. The chain couples TRBV5-1 to TRBJ2-7; TRBD1 or TRBD2 may be the D gene (5 bases each). The germline V and J ends were trimmed by 4 bases and 0 bases, with 14 bases remaining between them. The CDR3 is 15 residues long. CDR1 SGHRS and CDR2 YFSETQ come from the germline V gene.

In its sample, this clonotype was seen many times. V and J are TRBV7-2 and TRBJ1-1; D not certain. The CDR3 runs to 15 residues. The V gene's germline CDR1 is SGHTA and CDR2 FQGNSA. The V end lost 2 bases, the J end lost 1 base, and 11 bases lay between the germline ends. The CDR3 coding sequence is TGTGCCAGCAGCTTATTCACAGTCGGGAACACTGAAGCTTTCTTT. It is translated as CASSLFTVGNTEAFF. The variable domain in full, completed from reference TRBV7-2 and TRBJ1-1, reads GAGVSQSPSNKVTEKGKDVELRCDPISGHTALYWYRQSLGQGLEFLIYFQGNSAPDKSGLPSDRFSAERTGGSVSTLTIQRTQQEDSAVYLCASSLFTVGNTEAFFGQGTRLTVV.

This clonotype was recorded many times. V and J are TRBV7-3 and TRBJ2-7; 8 nucleotides line up with TRBD1. V dropped 5 bases and J dropped 5; count of bases not matched to a gene: 8. Germline lookup yields CDR1 SGHTA and CDR2 FQGTGA. The CDR3 contains 14 residues. The DNA for the CDR3 is TGTGCCAGCAGCGCTCGGACAGGGTCAGACGAGCAGTACTTC. This translates into CASSARTGSDEQYF.

This clonotype was found a few times. The chain has TRBV27 and TRBJ2-7, with D perhaps TRBD1 or TRBD2 (6 bases each). Germline CDR1 is MNHEY and CDR2 is SMNVEV (reference sequence). CDR3 size: 16 residues. V was cut by 6 bases and J by 0 bases, with 18 bases left in between. Here the CDR3 DNA reads TGTGCCAGCAGATCTTTAGGGGGGTCTAGCTCCTACGAGCAGTACTTC. This sequence encodes CASRSLGGSSSYEQYF.

In this sample, this clonotype turned up many times. The rearrangement links TRBV5-1 to TRBJ1-5; D possibly corresponds to TRBD1 (6 bases). Between the trimmed V and J ends, which lost 5 bases and 4 bases, there was a span of 19 bases. Germline V gene lookup returns CDR1 SGHRS and CDR2 YFSETQ. This CDR3 has 16 residues. The CDR3 loop reads CASRASGVRSNQPQHF. In DNA, the CDR3 is TGCGCCAGCAGAGCCTCAGGGGTGCGGTCAAATCAGCCCCAGCATTTT.

In its sample, this clonotype was seen many times. The chain is built from TRBV5-1 and TRBJ2-2; 7 bases align to TRBD1. This CDR3 is built from 15 residues. Germline CDR1 is SGHRS and CDR2 is YFSETQ. The V and J ends lost 4 bases and 1 base, in that order; junction bases with no gene match: 4. Written as DNA, the CDR3 is TGCGCCAGCAGCCCTCGACAGGGGAACACCGGGGAGCTGTTTTTT. It codes for CASSPRQGNTGELFF.

In regard to this clonotype: Since a much larger clone is just one base distant, this may be a read error. The gene calls are TRBV5-5 and TRBJ1-1; D uncertain. CDR3 size: 15 residues. Germline V gene lookup returns CDR1 SGHKS and CDR2 YYEKEE (reference sequence). With 0 bases removed from V and 2 bases from J, the gap between germline ends came to 11 bases. In nucleotides, the CDR3 is TGTGCCAGCAGCTTGGTGGGGTCCCGAAACACTGAAGCTTTCTTT. Protein product: CASSLVGSRNTEAFF.

This clonotype was recorded at least ten times. The chain couples TRBV5-1 to TRBJ1-4; 7 bases align to TRBD1. The CDR3 is 15 residues long. Germline V gene sequence: CDR1 SGHRS, CDR2 YFSETQ. V lost 5 bases to trimming and J lost 8 bases; unmatched junction nucleotides: 12. The CDR3 spells CASRDREGGGEKLFF. CDR3 nucleotide sequence: TGCGCCAGCAGAGACAGGGAAGGGGGAGGCGAAAAACTGTTTTTT.

This clonotype was seen at least ten times. The chain uses TRBV12-3 or TRBV12-4 and TRBJ1-1; no clear D gene. There are 14 residues in the CDR3. Trimming took off 5 bases at V and 0 bases at J, with 10 bases between the two ends. CDR3 sequence reads: CASSRAAVNTEAFF. For the CDR3, the DNA is TGTGCCAGCAGTCGAGCCGCTGTGAACACTGAAGCTTTCTTT.

This clonotype was seen at least ten times. V gene TRBV5-5 combines with J gene TRBJ1-3; 7 positions agree with TRBD1. The germline gives CDR1 SGHKS, CDR2 YYEKEE (reference sequence). J gave up 0 bases and V 4 bases, and 7 bases lay outside the gene matches. The length of the CDR3 is 16 residues. CDR3 in amino acids: CASSQGQPRSGNTIYF. The CDR3 nucleotides are TGTGCCAGCAGCCAGGGACAGCCCCGCTCTGGAAACACCATATATTTT.